The text below deals with one TCR beta chain. The data are from a study of blood T cell repertoires in COVID-19. For the study at large: The samples span acute and convalescent COVID-19 from the United States, Italy and Spain. In each case, the material was cDNA or gDNA derived from T cells, B-cell-depleted T cells, or PBMCs.

The method was immunoSEQ multiplex PCR; TCRdb's version includes in-frame clones alone and lacks a portion of them. Here the sample spans roughly 91,000 clones, approximately 78% being singletons. The V end was cut by 6 bases, the J end by 0 bases, with 9 bases between. Per germline, CDR1 MDHEN and CDR2 SYDVKM. CDR3 length: 14 amino acids. This chain links TRBV28 with TRBJ1-5; D gene ambiguous. The receptor was isolated from a woman older than 75 with acute or convalescent COVID-19. Sequences were obtained from peripheral blood. CDR3 residues: CASRPNFSNQPQHF. The CDR3 nucleotides read TGTGCCAGCAGACCGAACTTTAGCAATCAGCCCCAGCATTTT. The variable domain in full, with the rest retrieved from reference TRBV28 and TRBJ1-5, is DVKVTQSSRYLVKRTGEKVFLECVQDMDHENMFWYRQDPGLGLRLIYFSYDVKMKEKGDIPEGYSVSREKKERFSLILESASTNQTSMYLCASRPNFSNQPQHFGDGTRLSIL.